A single sample gave rise to the 32 T cell receptor beta chains below, sequenced in a study of T cells in Graves' hyperthyroidism and ophthalmopathy. Regions amplified from RNA transcripts were the TCR beta CDR3 regions. Initially, a first-round RT-PCR of the TCR CDR3 employed the HTBI primer set. TCRdb analysed the multiplex PCR reads with MiXCR anew, one entry per CDR3 protein. The sample has a few hundred thousand distinct CDR3 sequences, more than 12% seen once. What was sequenced was blood. The receptors shown here come from a young woman with Graves' ophthalmopathy.

Ten or more counts support this clonotype. This chain connects TRBV2 to TRBJ1-2; D is possibly TRBD1 (6 bases). The CDR3 extends over 14 amino acids. V lost 7 bases and J 8 bases, leaving 20 bases between the germline ends. Germline CDR1 is SNHLY and CDR2 is FYNNEI. CDR3 sequence: CASIGVRGEGGYTF. The CDR3 DNA reads TGTGCCAGCATAGGAGTCAGGGGAGAAGGAGGCTACACCTTC. The whole variable domain, filled in from reference TRBV2 and TRBJ1-2, reads EPEVTQTPSHQVTQMGQEVILRCVPISNHLYFYWYRQILGQKVEFLVSFYNNEISEKSEIFDDQFSVERPDGSNFTLKIRSTKLEDSAMYFCASIGVRGEGGYTFGSGTRLTVV.

In this sample, this clonotype turned up many times. V and J are TRBV20-1 and TRBJ1-1; D possibly corresponds to TRBD1 (5 bases). Per the germline V gene, CDR1 is DFQATT and CDR2 is SNEGSKA (reference sequence). The V end lost 4 bases, the J end lost 4 bases, and 10 bases lay between the germline ends. This CDR3 spans 12 amino acids. The DNA of the CDR3 is TGCAGTGCTATTACAGGAGGCACTGAAGCTTTCTTT. Amino acid sequence: CSAITGGTEAFF.

The chain carries TRBV20-1 and TRBJ2-7; TRBD2 agrees at 8 bases. Trimming took 3 bases from V and 6 from J; bases not matched to a gene: 7. The CDR3 is 13 residues long. The germline V gene has CDR1 DFQATT and CDR2 SNEGSKA (reference sequence). This CDR3 is CSARVPLAGEQYF. CDR3 sequence (DNA): TGCAGTGCTAGGGTCCCGCTAGCGGGCGAGCAGTACTTC.

This clonotype has at least ten counts. One junction end does not reproduce the germline sequence, and a read error may be involved. V gene TRBV6-1 combines with J gene TRBJ2-2; D is ambiguous. The CDR3 loop spans 13 amino acids. CDR1 MNHNS and CDR2 SASEGT come from the germline V gene. CDR3 DNA sequence: TGTGCCAGCATTGAACCGAACACCGGGGAGCTGTTTTTT. Translated: CASIEPNTGELFF.

This clonotype turned up a few times. V usage is TRBV6-1 and J usage is TRBJ2-7; 7 bases fit TRBD2. After removal of 8 bases from V and 1 base from J, the junction contained 2 bases not matched to a gene. The CDR3 is 12 amino acids. CDR1 MNHNS and CDR2 SASEGT come from the germline V gene. The CDR3 sequence: CASLAASYEQYF. CDR3 bases: TGTGCCAGCCTAGCGGCATCCTACGAGCAGTACTTC.

Many counts were recorded for this clonotype. The chain links TRBV11-1 to TRBJ2-1, with D unresolved. This CDR3 spans 12 amino acids. Germline CDR1 and CDR2: SGHAT and FQDESV (reference sequence). Between the trimmed V and J ends, which lost 0 bases and 6 bases, there was a span of 3 bases. CDR3 loop: CASSLAVNEQFF. The CDR3 coding sequence is TGTGCCAGCAGCTTAGCGGTCAATGAGCAGTTCTTC.

This chain links TRBV20-1 with TRBJ2-2; 7 bases are shared with TRBD2. The CDR3 sequence is 16 residues long. Germline lookup yields CDR1 DFQATT and CDR2 SNEGSKA (reference sequence). J lost 0 bases, V lost 0 bases, and 4 bases had no gene match. This chain's CDR3 is CSARDGREANTGELFF. The DNA of the CDR3 is TGCAGTGCTAGAGATGGGAGGGAGGCGAACACCGGGGAGCTGTTTTTT.

The chain recombines TRBV2 with TRBJ2-2; 8 positions match TRBD2. CDR1 SNHLY and CDR2 FYNNEI come from the germline V gene. Trimming at V came to 4 bases and at J to 7 bases, leaving 5 bases not matched to a gene. This CDR3 has 14 amino acids. This CDR3 reads CASSGLARHGELFF. CDR3 DNA sequence: TGTGCCAGCAGTGGACTAGCGCGACACGGGGAGCTGTTTTTT.

In this sample, this clonotype turned up a few times. This chain connects TRBV6-1 to TRBJ2-1; no definite D call. In germline, CDR1 is MNHNS, CDR2 SASEGT. Between the trimmed V and J ends, which lost 5 bases and 0 bases, there was a span of 8 bases. This CDR3 contains 14 residues. CDR3 coding DNA: TGTGCCAGCAGTTATGGCGACTCCTACAATGAGCAGTTCTTC. Translating gives CASSYGDSYNEQFF.

At least ten counts were recorded for this clonotype. The chain recombines TRBV7-8 with TRBJ2-2; 12 bases map to TRBD2. The CDR3 has 18 residues. Germline CDR1 reads SGHVS; CDR2 reads FQNEAQ. J was trimmed by 2 bases and V by 4 bases; bases with no gene match: 8. The CDR3 is CASSSPWTSGTNTGELFF. For the CDR3, the DNA is TGTGCCAGCAGCTCACCATGGACTAGCGGGACAAACACCGGGGAGCTGTTTTTT. The full variable domain, its missing parts supplied by reference TRBV7-8 and TRBJ2-2, is GAGVSQSPRYKVAKRGQDVALRCDPISGHVSLFWYQQALGQGPEFLTYFQNEAQLDKSGLPSDRFFAERPEGSVSTLKIQRTQQEDSAVYLCASSSPWTSGTNTGELFFGEGSRLTVL.

The table lists this clonotype with many counts. The chain joins TRBV24-1 to TRBJ2-2; either TRBD1 or TRBD2 may fit D (6 bases each). The germline V gene encodes CDR1 KGHDR and CDR2 SFDVKD. V lost 9 bases to trimming and J lost 4 bases, with 17 bases between them. The CDR3 is 15 amino acids. The CDR3 is CATQLEGVGTGELFF. In DNA form, the CDR3 reads TGTGCCACCCAGCTGGAGGGGGTGGGCACCGGGGAGCTGTTTTTT.

This clonotype was seen repeatedly, ten times or more. The rearrangement links TRBV3-1 to TRBJ2-7; unclear D gene. There are 14 residues in the CDR3. The V gene's germline CDR1 is LGHDT and CDR2 YNNKEL (reference sequence). Trimming cost V 2 bases and J 0 bases, with 8 bases left between them. CDR3: CASSQYVSSYEQYF. As DNA, the CDR3 is TGTGCCAGCAGCCAATATGTAAGCTCCTACGAGCAGTACTTC.

This clonotype was detected only a few times. The V and J genes are TRBV19 and TRBJ1-5, with D possibly matching TRBD1 (6 bases). This CDR3 is built from 13 residues. Germline CDR1 reads LNHDA; CDR2 reads SQIVND (reference sequence). Between the trimmed V and J ends, which lost 9 bases and 5 bases, there was a span of 14 bases. In nucleotides, the CDR3 is TGTGCCAGCGTCCCGGACAGTTATCAGCCCCAGCATTTT. This gives the protein CASVPDSYQPQHF.

The sample holds many counts of this clonotype. The chain combines TRBV6-1 with TRBJ2-1; possible D gene TRBD1, 5 bases. The CDR3 extends over 13 amino acids. Germline lookup yields CDR1 MNHNS and CDR2 SASEGT. With 5 bases removed from V and 5 bases from J, the gap between germline ends came to 10 bases. The CDR3 nucleotides read TGTGCCAGCAGTTCAGGGTCGCACAATGAGCAGTTCTTC. Encoded protein: CASSSGSHNEQFF.

In this sample, this clonotype turned up a few times. The chain links TRBV14 to TRBJ2-5; 8 bases match TRBD1. The V and J ends lost 4 bases and 5 bases, in that order; junction bases with no gene match: 9. CDR1 and CDR2 (germline): SGHDN, FVKESK. The CDR3 loop spans 15 amino acids. The CDR3 reads CASSRRTGRWETQYF. In DNA, the CDR3 is TGTGCCAGCAGCCGGAGGACAGGGCGTTGGGAGACCCAGTACTTC.

This clonotype was observed at least ten times. J is TRBJ1-1 and V is TRBV9; tentative D call: TRBD1 (5 bases). The CDR3 spans 18 residues. V lost 5 bases, J lost 0 bases, and 23 bases lay in between. Germline CDR1 is SGDLS and CDR2 is YYNGEE. DNA for the CDR3: TGTGCCAGCAGTCCCGACAGAGCCTCCCCCTCGGTGAACACTGAAGCTTTCTTT. Translating gives CASSPDRASPSVNTEAFF.

The rearrangement joins TRBV9 to TRBJ2-3; D remains unclear. Trimming left V 0 bases short and J 0 bases short, with 8 bases between. The germline V gene has CDR1 SGDLS and CDR2 YYNGEE. The CDR3 covers 15 residues. The CDR3 coding sequence is TGTGCCAGCAGCGTAGGAATTACTAGCACAGATACGCAGTATTTT. This codes for CASSVGITSTDTQYF. Filled out from reference TRBV9 and TRBJ2-3, the complete variable domain reads DSGVTQTPKHLITATGQRVTLRCSPRSGDLSVYWYQQSLDQGLQFLIQYYNGEERAKGNILERFSAQQFPDLHSELNLSSLELGDSALYFCASSVGITSTDTQYFGPGTRLTVL.

Ten or more counts support this clonotype. The rearrangement joins TRBV3-1 to TRBJ1-2, with D hard to call. V was pared by 2 bases and J by 3 bases, with 10 bases between. The CDR3 is 14 amino acids. Germline lookup yields CDR1 LGHDT and CDR2 YNNKEL (reference sequence). The CDR3 region has the DNA TGTGCCAGCAGCCAATCGTCGGGCGACTATGGCTACACCTTC. It codes for CASSQSSGDYGYTF.

This clonotype has a count of ten or more. This chain links TRBV20-1 with TRBJ2-3; perhaps TRBD1 as D (6 bases). From germline, CDR1 is DFQATT and CDR2 SNEGSKA (reference sequence). V was cut by 6 bases and J by 0 bases, with 10 bases left in between. This CDR3 region has 13 residues. The CDR3 DNA reads TGCAGTGCATTTGACAGGAGCACAGATACGCAGTATTTT. It codes for CSAFDRSTDTQYF.

At least ten counts were recorded for this clonotype. This chain links TRBV12-3 or TRBV12-4 with TRBJ1-4; D gene ambiguous. V lost 7 bases and J 7 bases, leaving 16 bases between the germline ends. The CDR3 has 14 amino acids. The CDR3 nucleotides read TGTGCCAGCACCAAGGGCAGCATCCTTGAAAAACTGTTTTTT. Protein: CASTKGSILEKLFF.

Many counts were recorded for this clonotype. The J gene is TRBJ2-3, the V gene TRBV27, with D possibly matching TRBD1 (6 bases). Germline CDR1 reads MNHEY; CDR2 reads SMNVEV (reference sequence). CDR3 length equals 15 residues. V was shortened by 3 bases and J by 0 bases, with 10 bases between the two germline ends. The DNA of the CDR3 is TGTGCCAGCAGTTTTTGGACAGCTAGCACAGATACGCAGTATTTT. Translation: CASSFWTASTDTQYF.

This sequence joins TRBV11-2 and TRBJ2-1; 8 nucleotides align to TRBD2. CDR1 is SGHAT, CDR2 FQNNGV, per germline. The CDR3 length is 15 residues. The V gene end was trimmed by 3 bases and the J gene end by 6 bases; junction bases not matched to a gene: 7. Here the CDR3 DNA reads TGTGCCAGCAGCTTCCCCCACGGGGGGGGCAATGAGCAGTTCTTC. Protein sequence: CASSFPHGGGNEQFF.

There are many counts of this clonotype. V gene TRBV20-1 combines with J gene TRBJ2-3, with TRBD2 matching over 9 bases. Germline CDR1 DFQATT, CDR2 SNEGSKA (reference sequence). The CDR3 totals 17 residues. V lost 4 bases to trimming and J lost 2 bases; unmatched junction nucleotides: 13. CDR3 DNA: TGCAGTGCTACCCCCGGTTGGGCTAGCGGGGACACAGATACGCAGTATTTT. Its protein product is CSATPGWASGDTDTQYF.

The count of this clonotype is one. V and J are TRBV3-1 and TRBJ2-7; 9 positions agree with TRBD1. With V trimmed by 4 bases and J by 6 bases, 10 bases remained unmatched. Germline values: CDR1 LGHDT, CDR2 YNNKEL (reference sequence). This CDR3 contains 15 residues. CDR3 sequence reads: CASSRENRGLSEQYF. CDR3 sequence (DNA): TGTGCCAGCAGCCGAGAAAACAGGGGGCTCAGCGAGCAGTACTTC.

This clonotype has at least ten counts. The V gene is TRBV7-9, the J gene TRBJ2-7; 10 bases fit TRBD1. Per germline, CDR1 SEHNR and CDR2 FQNEAQ (reference sequence). With 5 bases clipped from V and 4 bases from J, the junction kept 8 bases outside the gene matches. This CDR3 is 15 amino acids long. The CDR3 protein is CASSGWGQGWYEQYF. DNA for the CDR3: TGTGCCAGCAGCGGCTGGGGACAGGGGTGGTACGAGCAGTACTTC.

This sequence joins TRBV20-1 and TRBJ2-5, with unresolved D. CDR3 size: 14 residues. Germline V gene sequence: CDR1 DFQATT, CDR2 SNEGSKA (reference sequence). V was pared by 2 bases and J by 0 bases, with 10 bases between. The CDR3: CSARPTVYQETQYF. In nucleotides, the CDR3 is TGCAGTGCTAGACCCACAGTGTACCAAGAGACCCAGTACTTC.

At least ten counts were recorded for this clonotype. V usage is TRBV19 and J usage is TRBJ2-3; no reliable D call. There are 15 residues in the CDR3. Trimming took off 7 bases at V and 1 base at J, with 15 bases between the two ends. CDR1 and CDR2 (germline): LNHDA, SQIVND (reference sequence). The CDR3 sequence: CASTPGAGGTDTQYF. In nucleotides, the CDR3 is TGTGCCAGTACCCCCGGCGCTGGCGGCACAGATACGCAGTATTTT. Full variable domain (remainder filled in from reference TRBV19 and TRBJ2-3): DGGITQSPKYLFRKEGQNVTLSCEQNLNHDAMYWYRQDPGQGLRLIYYSQIVNDFQKGDIAEGYSVSREKKESFPLTVTSAQKNPTAFYLCASTPGAGGTDTQYFGPGTRLTVL.

This clonotype was counted ten times or more. V is TRBV11-2 and J is TRBJ2-7; D is perhaps TRBD2 (5 bases). CDR1 and CDR2 from the germline V gene are SGHAT and FQNNGV. The V gene lost 2 bases and the J gene lost 5 bases, with 19 bases spanning the gap. The CDR3 is 16 residues long. CDR3 loop: CASSLSSLALVHEQYF. CDR3 coding DNA: TGTGCCAGCAGCTTATCCAGTCTAGCCCTCGTTCACGAGCAGTACTTC. The entire variable domain, with the rest obtained from reference TRBV11-2 and TRBJ2-7, is as follows: EAGVAQSPRYKIIEKRQSVAFWCNPISGHATLYWYQQILGQGPKLLIQFQNNGVVDDSQLPKDRFSAERLKGVDSTLKIQPAKLEDSAVYLCASSLSSLALVHEQYFGPGTRLTVT.

With respect to this clonotype: A much larger clone differs from this one at a single base, so this may be a read error. The J gene is TRBJ1-2, the V gene TRBV28; tentatively, D is TRBD1 (5 bases). CDR3 length equals 16 residues. Germline values: CDR1 MDHEN, CDR2 SYDVKM. CDR3 protein: CASSPVLGGVGYSYTF. For the CDR3, the DNA is TGTGCCAGCAGCCCTGTGCTGGGAGGGGTCGGCTATAGCTACACCTTC.

This rearrangement joins TRBV7-2 to TRBJ2-7; 7 nucleotides align to TRBD1. Trimming at V came to 4 bases and at J to 3 bases, leaving 15 bases not matched to a gene. This CDR3 spans 17 amino acids. The germline V gene has CDR1 SGHTA and CDR2 FQGNSA. DNA for the CDR3: TGTGCCAGCAGCTCTCTCGATACAGGGGCTGACTACTACGAGCAGTACTTC. Translated, it gives CASSSLDTGADYYEQYF.

The chain is built from TRBV2 and TRBJ1-5; TRBD1 might be the D (6 bases). Trimming stripped 8 bases from V and 4 bases from J, with 12 bases between. The CDR3 covers 13 residues. The germline V gene encodes CDR1 SNHLY and CDR2 FYNNEI. The CDR3 here is CASQTGFNQPQHF. CDR3 bases: TGTGCCAGCCAAACAGGGTTTAATCAGCCCCAGCATTTT.

Many counts were recorded for this clonotype. The gene calls are TRBV7-9 and TRBJ2-3; 10 nucleotides match TRBD1. The CDR3 loop spans 17 amino acids. Per the germline V gene, CDR1 is SEHNR and CDR2 is FQNEAQ (reference sequence). With 8 bases clipped from V and 0 bases from J, the junction kept 11 bases outside the gene matches. The chain's CDR3 is CASPPRRGQGSTDTQYF. In DNA form, the CDR3 reads TGTGCCAGCCCGCCCAGGAGGGGACAGGGGAGCACAGATACGCAGTATTTT.